This T cell receptor (beta chain) comes out of a study of T cells in narcolepsy. Study in general: Enrolled donors included narcolepsy type 1 or type 2 patients and healthy controls.

Clones were read by immunoSEQ multiplex PCR, and TCRdb kept only the in-frame ones, dropping some. The sample has around 34,000 clones, 60% to 80% seen once. Study observations and caveats: HCRT-specific and TRIB2-specific autoreactive clonotypes appeared among same-patient CSF and blood CD4+ clonotypes.

For this clone: Its cognate antigen is unknown.

Trimming left V 0 bases short and J 0 bases short, with 9 bases between. Germline V gene lookup returns CDR1 MNHEY and CDR2 SVGAGI. The CDR3 has 16 residues. J is TRBJ1-3 and V is TRBV6-5; possible D gene TRBD1, 6 bases. The TCR comes from a human donor in good health. Sequencing used memory (CD45RA-) CD4+ T cells from blood. DNA of the CDR3: TGTGCCAGCAGTTACTCAGGGGGAAACTCTGGAAACACCATATATTTT. Protein: CASSYSGGNSGNTIYF.